The 9 T cell receptor beta chains given below trace back to one sample, sequenced in a study of blood T cell repertoires in COVID-19. Repertoires were generated with immunoSEQ multiplex PCR, while TCRdb's copy carries only in-frame clones and drops some. The sample includes some 38,000 clones, approximately 78% of them seen just once. Sequencing was carried out using peripheral blood. Source of these receptors: a man in his sixties in a cohort sampled during active COVID-19.

The rearrangement uses TRBV14 and TRBJ1-5; 7 positions agree with TRBD1. Trimming removed 3 bases from V and 0 bases from J; junction bases left unmatched: 14. The germline gives CDR1 SGHDN, CDR2 FVKESK. The CDR3 totals 19 residues. CDR3 protein: CASSQIIQGRNHSNQPQHF. The CDR3 DNA follows: TGTGCCAGCAGCCAGATTATACAGGGGCGAAACCATAGCAATCAGCCCCAGCATTTT.

This clone appeared a few times. CDR3 protein: CASRASATDTQYF. The DNA for the CDR3 is TGTGCCAGCAGGGCTAGTGCCACAGATACGCAGTATTTT. The chain recombines TRBV7-3 with TRBJ2-3, with D uncertain. Trimming removed 6 bases at V and 2 bases at J, with 9 bases between. Germline V gene lookup returns CDR1 SGHTA and CDR2 FQGTGA. This CDR3 is 13 amino acids long.

Note on this clone: The junction and the germline gene differ at one end; a read error may be behind it. The chain is built from TRBV6-1 and TRBJ2-7; 7 bases fit TRBD1. Germline CDR1 MNHNS, CDR2 SASEGT. This CDR3 region has 12 residues. CDR3 region: CASSEEWTGGIF. As DNA, the CDR3 is TGTGCCAGCAGTGAAGAGTGGACAGGCGGCATTTTC.

This clone was seen once. This chain uses TRBV6-2 or TRBV6-3 with TRBJ2-7; perhaps TRBD1 as D (6 bases). This CDR3 has 15 residues. Looked up from germline, CDR1 is MNHEY and CDR2 is SVGEGT. V was cut by 7 bases and J by 6 bases, with 22 bases left in between. This CDR3 is CASTPGDRMVGEQYF. The CDR3 region has the DNA TGTGCCAGCACCCCCGGCGACAGGATGGTCGGCGAGCAGTACTTC.

The rearrangement joins TRBV4-3 to TRBJ2-4; D might be TRBD2 (5 bases). The CDR3 runs 14 residues. Germline assignment: CDR1 LGHNA and CDR2 YSLEER. V dropped 0 bases and J dropped 9 bases, with 12 bases sitting between them. CDR3 coding DNA: TGCGCCAGCAGCCAAGAGGCCCTCGGAGGCATTCAGTACTTC. Protein product: CASSQEALGGIQYF.

The chain links TRBV3-1 (or the pseudogene TRBV3-2) to TRBJ1-3, with D possibly being TRBD1 (5 bases). Germline V gives CDR1 LGHDT, CDR2 YNNKEL (reference sequence). V was cut by 4 bases and J by 4 bases, with 11 bases left in between. The CDR3 consists of 14 residues. CDR3 sequence (DNA): TGTGCCAGCAGCCCCCGCGGGGCCGGAAACACCATATATTTT. Its protein product is CASSPRGAGNTIYF.

The V and J genes are TRBV11-1 and TRBJ2-7; 11 nucleotides line up with TRBD1. CDR3 length equals 14 residues. Germline assignment: CDR1 SGHAT and CDR2 FQDESV (reference sequence). The J segment lost 5 bases and the V segment lost 1 base, leaving 1 base of the junction unmatched. CDR3 DNA sequence: TGTGCCAGCAGCTTAGGGACAGGGGGCCACGAGCAGTACTTC. Translated, it gives CASSLGTGGHEQYF.

A word on this clone: The identical CDR3 is also encoded by other nucleotide sequences in the sample. V and J are TRBV15 and TRBJ1-4; a possible D gene is TRBD1 (5 bases). The CDR3 length is 16 residues. Germline V gives CDR1 LNHNV, CDR2 YYDKDF (reference sequence). V lost 3 bases, J lost 0 bases, and 11 bases lay in between. The chain's CDR3 is CATSSGGTATNEKLFF. The CDR3, as DNA: TGTGCCACCAGCAGCGGGGGAACCGCAACTAATGAAAAACTGTTTTTT.

The chain joins TRBV15 to TRBJ1-4, with 8 bases aligning to TRBD1. The ends lost 1 base at V and 8 bases at J; junction bases unmatched: 6. The CDR3 contains 15 residues. Germline-derived CDR1 and CDR2 are LNHNV and YYDKDF (reference sequence). CDR3: CATSRAWTGREKLFF. As DNA, the CDR3 is TGTGCCACCAGCAGAGCTTGGACAGGGAGGGAAAAACTGTTTTTT.